The 4 T cell receptor beta chains in this list originate from one sample, sequenced in a study of Ad26.COV2.S vaccination and SARS-CoV-2 variants. Method: immunoSEQ multiplex PCR; TCRdb's copy keeps in-frame clones and lacks some. The sample lists around 350,000 clones; just over 90% were seen once. The source material was peripheral blood, sampled after recovery from COVID-19. These receptors were obtained from a human donor who had recovered from COVID-19.

The rearrangement links TRBV9 to TRBJ2-1, with TRBD1 identical over 10 bases. The CDR3 is 19 amino acids. The germline gives CDR1 SGDLS, CDR2 YYNGEE. V shed 0 bases and J 7 bases; nucleotides not matched to a gene: 16. The CDR3 sequence is CASSVGRLGQGERRNEQFF. DNA for the CDR3: TGTGCCAGCAGCGTAGGGAGACTAGGACAGGGGGAGAGAAGGAATGAGCAGTTCTTC.

This chain links TRBV4-3 with TRBJ1-3; the match to TRBD1 covers 8 bases. J gave up 5 bases and V 1 base, and 1 base lay outside the gene matches. The germline gives CDR1 LGHNA, CDR2 YSLEER. There are 14 residues in the CDR3. The CDR3 spells CASSQGQGRNTIYF. CDR3 nucleotide sequence: TGCGCCAGCAGCCAAGGACAGGGGAGAAACACCATATATTTT.

On this clone: This CDR3 is also generated by other DNA sequences in the sample. The V and J genes are TRBV9 and TRBJ1-2; 9 bases match TRBD1. The CDR3 totals 14 residues. The junction had 5 bases not matched to a gene; V was cut back by 4 bases and J by 4 bases. Germline CDR1 and CDR2: SGDLS and YYNGEE. DNA of the CDR3: TGTGCCAGCAGCCCGGGACAGGGCGCCTATGGCTACACCTTC. The encoded protein is CASSPGQGAYGYTF.

The rearrangement joins TRBV5-4 to TRBJ1-4; 10 bases are shared with TRBD1. The CDR3 contains 14 residues. The germline gives CDR1 SGHNT, CDR2 YYREEE (reference sequence). Trimming removed 4 bases from V and 8 bases from J; junction bases left unmatched: 5. The DNA of the CDR3 is TGTGCCAGCAGCAGGACAGGGGGGAACGAAAAACTGTTTTTT. This translates into CASSRTGGNEKLFF.